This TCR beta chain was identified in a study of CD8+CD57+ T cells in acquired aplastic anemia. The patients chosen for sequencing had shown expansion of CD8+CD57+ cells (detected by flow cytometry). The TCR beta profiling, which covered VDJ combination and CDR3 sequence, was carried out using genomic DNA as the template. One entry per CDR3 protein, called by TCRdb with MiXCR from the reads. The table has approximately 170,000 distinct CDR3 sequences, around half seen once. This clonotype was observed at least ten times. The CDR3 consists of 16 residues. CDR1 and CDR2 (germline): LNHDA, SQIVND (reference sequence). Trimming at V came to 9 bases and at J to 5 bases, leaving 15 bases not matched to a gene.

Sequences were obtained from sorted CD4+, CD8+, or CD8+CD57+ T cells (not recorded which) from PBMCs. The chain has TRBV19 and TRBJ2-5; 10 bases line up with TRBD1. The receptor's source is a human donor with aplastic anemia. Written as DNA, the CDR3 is TGTGCCAGAAACCGAGAAGGCGACAGGGGGCAGGAGACCCAGTACTTC. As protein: CARNREGDRGQETQYF.